The clone carrying this T cell receptor beta chain appeared once. Its antigen is not known. A much larger clonotype is one base distant, so this may be a read error. Per the germline V gene, CDR1 is SGHVS and CDR2 is FQNEAQ. The ends were cut back, 7 bases at V and 0 bases at J, with 12 bases in the middle. The CDR3 loop spans 14 amino acids. This specimen belongs to a study of T cell repertoires in cytomegalovirus infection. Overall study: Matching HLA type and CMV infection were both indicated by public TCR beta signatures.

Points from the study as a whole: Cumulative frequency (of public TCR beta family members) identified carriers of CMV plus the relevant HLA. HLA-C-restricted CMV-specific TCR beta clonotypes were dominant in the ex vivo response.

TCRdb reprocessed the reads via MiXCR and lists one record per CDR3 protein. This sample yields 600,000 to 800,000 distinct CDR3 sequences, of which 24% are seen a single time; approximately 8.2% belongs to the top ten. Sequencing was carried out using CD8+ T cells from PBMCs. This receptor was obtained from a human donor in good health (CMV status not recorded). Some clones in this sample may be carry-over from other donors' samples. The chain recombines TRBV7-8 with TRBJ1-1; D may be TRBD1 (6 bases). For the CDR3, the DNA is TGTGCCAGCATCCCCACAGGGATGAACACTGAAGCTTTCTTT. Translated, it gives CASIPTGMNTEAFF.